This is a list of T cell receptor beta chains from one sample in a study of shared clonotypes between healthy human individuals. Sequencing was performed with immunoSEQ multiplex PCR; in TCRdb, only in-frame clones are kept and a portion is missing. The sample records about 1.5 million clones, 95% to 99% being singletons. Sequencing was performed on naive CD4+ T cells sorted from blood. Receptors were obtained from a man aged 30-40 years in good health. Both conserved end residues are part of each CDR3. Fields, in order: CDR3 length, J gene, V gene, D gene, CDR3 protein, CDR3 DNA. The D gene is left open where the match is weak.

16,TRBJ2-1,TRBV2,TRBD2,CASSEDTSGDYNEQFF,TGTGCCAGCAGTGAAGACACTAGCGGGGACTACAATGAGCAGTTCTTC
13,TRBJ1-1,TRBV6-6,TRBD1,CASSTGGNTEAFF,TGTGCCAGCAGTACAGGGGGCAACACTGAAGCTTTCTTT
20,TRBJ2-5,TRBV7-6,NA,CASSSFRRARDRFEQETQYF,TGTGCCAGCAGCTCATTCCGAAGGGCCCGGGACCGATTTGAGCAAGAGACCCAGTACTTC
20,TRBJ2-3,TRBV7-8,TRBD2,CASSLVPAALREGRGYTQYF,TGTGCCAGCAGCTTAGTACCAGCTGCTTTGCGGGAGGGCCGCGGATATACGCAGTATTTT
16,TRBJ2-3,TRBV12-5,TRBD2,CASGLALAREVDTQYF,TGTGCTAGTGGTTTGGCTCTCGCGCGGGAGGTAGACACGCAGTATTTT
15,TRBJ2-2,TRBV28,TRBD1,CASSLGQLISGELFF,TGTGCCAGCAGCCTGGGACAGCTTATATCCGGGGAGCTGTTTTTT
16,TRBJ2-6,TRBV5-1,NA,CASSLGLPSGANVLTF,TGCGCCAGCAGCTTGGGACTTCCCTCTGGGGCCAACGTCCTGACTTTC
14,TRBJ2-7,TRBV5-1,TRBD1,CASRSGTATYEQYF,TGCGCCAGCAGGTCCGGGACAGCCACCTACGAGCAGTACTTC
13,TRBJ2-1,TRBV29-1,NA,CSVERLLANEQFF,TGCAGCGTTGAACGGCTCCTTGCCAATGAGCAGTTCTTC
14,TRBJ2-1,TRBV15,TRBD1,CATSRGKGANEQFF,TGTGCCACCAGCAGGGGAAAGGGGGCTAATGAGCAGTTCTTC
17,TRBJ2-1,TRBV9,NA,CASSPPDGISSYNEQFF,TGTGCCAGCAGCCCCCCCGACGGGATTAGCTCCTACAATGAGCAGTTCTTC